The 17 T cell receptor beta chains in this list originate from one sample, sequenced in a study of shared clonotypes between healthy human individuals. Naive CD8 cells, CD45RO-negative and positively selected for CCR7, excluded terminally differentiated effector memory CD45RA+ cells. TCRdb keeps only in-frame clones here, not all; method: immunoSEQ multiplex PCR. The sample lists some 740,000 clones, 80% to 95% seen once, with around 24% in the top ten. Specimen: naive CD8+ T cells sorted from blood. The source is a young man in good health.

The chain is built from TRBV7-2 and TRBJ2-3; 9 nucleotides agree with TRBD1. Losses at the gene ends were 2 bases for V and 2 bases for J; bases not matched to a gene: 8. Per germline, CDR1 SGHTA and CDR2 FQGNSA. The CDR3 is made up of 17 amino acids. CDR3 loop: CASSLPRTGDPTDTQYF. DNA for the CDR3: TGTGCCAGCAGCTTACCCCGGACAGGGGATCCCACAGATACGCAGTATTTT.

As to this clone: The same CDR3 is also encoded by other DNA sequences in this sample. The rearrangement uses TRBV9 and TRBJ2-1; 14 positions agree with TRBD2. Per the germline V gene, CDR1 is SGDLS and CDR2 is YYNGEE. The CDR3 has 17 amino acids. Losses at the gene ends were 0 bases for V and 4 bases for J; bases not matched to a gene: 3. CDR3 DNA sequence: TGTGCCAGCAGCGTAGGACTAGCGGGAGGGATTTACAATGAGCAGTTCTTC. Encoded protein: CASSVGLAGGIYNEQFF.

The CDR3 loop is CASSPSGAPYEQYF. The CDR3 bases are TGTGCCAGCAGCCCTAGCGGGGCCCCCTACGAGCAGTACTTC. This chain links TRBV11-2 with TRBJ2-7; 9 nucleotides match TRBD2. V lost 5 bases, J lost 2 bases, and 4 bases stayed unmatched. From germline, CDR1 is SGHAT and CDR2 FQNNGV. The CDR3 totals 14 residues.

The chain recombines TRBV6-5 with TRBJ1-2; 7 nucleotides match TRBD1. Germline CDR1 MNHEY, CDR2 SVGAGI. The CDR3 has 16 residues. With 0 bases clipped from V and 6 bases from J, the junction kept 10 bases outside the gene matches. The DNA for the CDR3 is TGTGCCAGCAGTTACTCCTACAGGGGTCTAAACCATGGCTACACCTTC. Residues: CASSYSYRGLNHGYTF.

CDR3 loop: CASSIAGRSSYNEQFF. The CDR3 DNA is TGTGCCAGTAGTATAGCGGGAAGGAGCTCCTACAATGAGCAGTTCTTC. V gene TRBV19 combines with J gene TRBJ2-1; tentative D call: TRBD2 (5 bases). This CDR3 region has 16 residues. Germline V gene sequence: CDR1 LNHDA, CDR2 SQIVND (reference sequence). Trimming removed 1 base at V and 0 bases at J, with 10 bases between.

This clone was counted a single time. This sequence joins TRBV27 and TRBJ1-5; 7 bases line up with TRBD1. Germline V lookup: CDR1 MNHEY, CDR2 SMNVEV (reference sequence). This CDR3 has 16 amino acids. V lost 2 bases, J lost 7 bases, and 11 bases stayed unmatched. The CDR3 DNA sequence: TGTGCCAGCAGTTTAACAGGGGTAGTCGGCATGCAGCCCCAGCATTTT. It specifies CASSLTGVVGMQPQHF.

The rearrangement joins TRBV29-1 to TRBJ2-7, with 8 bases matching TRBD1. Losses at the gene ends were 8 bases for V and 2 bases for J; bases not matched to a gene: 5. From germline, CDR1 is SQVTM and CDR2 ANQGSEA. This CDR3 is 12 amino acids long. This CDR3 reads CSTRQGTYEQYF. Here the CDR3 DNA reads TGCAGCACCCGACAGGGGACCTACGAGCAGTACTTC.

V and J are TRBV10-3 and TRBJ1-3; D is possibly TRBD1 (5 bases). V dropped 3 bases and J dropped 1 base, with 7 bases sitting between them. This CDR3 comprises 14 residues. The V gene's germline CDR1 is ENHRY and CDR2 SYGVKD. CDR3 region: CAISDGGSGNTIYF. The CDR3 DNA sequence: TGTGCCATCAGTGACGGGGGTTCTGGAAACACCATATATTTT.

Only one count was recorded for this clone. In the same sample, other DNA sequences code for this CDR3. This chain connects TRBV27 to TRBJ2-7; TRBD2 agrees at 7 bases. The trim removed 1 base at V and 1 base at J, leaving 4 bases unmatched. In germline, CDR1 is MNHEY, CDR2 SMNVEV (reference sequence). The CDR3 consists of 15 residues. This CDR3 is CASSLYGLVSYEQYF. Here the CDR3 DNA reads TGTGCCAGCAGTTTATACGGACTAGTATCCTACGAGCAGTACTTC.

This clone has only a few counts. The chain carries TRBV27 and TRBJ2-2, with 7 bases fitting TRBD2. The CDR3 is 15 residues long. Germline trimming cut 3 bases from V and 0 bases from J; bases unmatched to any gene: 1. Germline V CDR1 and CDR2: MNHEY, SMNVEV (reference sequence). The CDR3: CASSFAGANTGELFF. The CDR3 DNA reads TGTGCCAGCAGTTTCGCGGGAGCGAACACCGGGGAGCTGTTTTTT.

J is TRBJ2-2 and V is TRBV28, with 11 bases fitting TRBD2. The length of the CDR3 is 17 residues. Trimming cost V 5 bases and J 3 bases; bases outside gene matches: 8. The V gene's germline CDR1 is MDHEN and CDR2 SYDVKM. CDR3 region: CASSPLSGRAHTGELFF. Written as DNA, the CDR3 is TGTGCCAGCAGTCCACTTAGCGGGAGGGCCCACACCGGGGAGCTGTTTTTT.

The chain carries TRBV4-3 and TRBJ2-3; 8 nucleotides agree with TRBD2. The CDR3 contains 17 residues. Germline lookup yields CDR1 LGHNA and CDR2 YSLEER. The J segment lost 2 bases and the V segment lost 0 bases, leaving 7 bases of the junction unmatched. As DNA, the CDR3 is TGCGCCAGCAGCCAAGACCCCCCGGGAGGGCCCACAGATACGCAGTATTTT. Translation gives CASSQDPPGGPTDTQYF.

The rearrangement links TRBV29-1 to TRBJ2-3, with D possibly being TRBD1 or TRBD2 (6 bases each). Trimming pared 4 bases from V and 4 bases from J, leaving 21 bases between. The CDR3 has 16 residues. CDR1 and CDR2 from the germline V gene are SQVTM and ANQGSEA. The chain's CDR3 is CSVGGGPWLAPDTQYF. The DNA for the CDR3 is TGCAGCGTTGGTGGGGGGCCGTGGCTAGCGCCAGATACGCAGTATTTT.

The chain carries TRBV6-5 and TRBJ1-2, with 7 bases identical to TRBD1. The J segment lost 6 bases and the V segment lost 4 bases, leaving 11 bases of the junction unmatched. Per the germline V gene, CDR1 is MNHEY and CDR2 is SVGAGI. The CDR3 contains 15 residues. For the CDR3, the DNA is TGTGCCAGCAGTTTCACAGGGGAGGGGGAAAATGGCTACACCTTC. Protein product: CASSFTGEGENGYTF.

CDR3 sequence (DNA): TGTGCCAGCAAGGGACAGGTGAATGAAAAACTGTTTTTT. This sequence encodes CASKGQVNEKLFF. This chain joins TRBV7-6 and TRBJ1-4, with 8 bases that match TRBD1. The V gene end was trimmed by 7 bases and the J gene end by 5 bases; junction bases not matched to a gene: 3. Germline V gene lookup returns CDR1 SGHVS and CDR2 FNYEAQ. There are 13 residues in the CDR3. Full variable domain (remainder filled in from reference TRBV7-6 and TRBJ1-4): GAGVSQSPRYKVTKRGQDVALRCDPISGHVSLYWYRQALGQGPEFLTYFNYEAQQDKSGLPNDRFSAERPEGSISTLTIQRTEQRDSAMYRCASKGQVNEKLFFGSGTQLSVL.

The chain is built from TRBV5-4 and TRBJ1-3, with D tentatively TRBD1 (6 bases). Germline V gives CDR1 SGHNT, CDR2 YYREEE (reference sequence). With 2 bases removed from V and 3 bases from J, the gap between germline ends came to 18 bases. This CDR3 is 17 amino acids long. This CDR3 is CASSFEDDRLDGNTIYF. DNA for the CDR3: TGTGCCAGCAGCTTCGAAGACGACAGGTTGGATGGAAACACCATATATTTT.

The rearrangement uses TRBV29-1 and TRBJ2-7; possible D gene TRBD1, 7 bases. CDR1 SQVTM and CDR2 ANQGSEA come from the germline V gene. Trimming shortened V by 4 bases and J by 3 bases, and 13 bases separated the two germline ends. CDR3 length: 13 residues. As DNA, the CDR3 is TGCAGCGTTGTGGCAGGGGGGCTCTACGAGCAGTACTTC. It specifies CSVVAGGLYEQYF.